The following is a T cell receptor (beta chain) sequence with its context. The antigen is not known. The sample originates from a study of CD4+ T cells in melanoma. General study findings and limits: Diverse differentiation states were reported for melanoma neoantigen-specific CD4+ T cells. CD8+ T cell, macrophage and B cell function reportedly correlated with neoantigen-specific CD4+ T cells.

TCRdb keeps only in-frame clones here, not all; method: immunoSEQ multiplex PCR. Of about 11,000 clones detected, 67% appear once; the ten largest clones hold 12%. The CDR3 is 14 amino acids. Germline V lookup: CDR1 SNHLY, CDR2 FYNNEI. V lost 5 bases to trimming and J lost 5 bases, with 13 bases between them. V and J are TRBV2 and TRBJ1-5, with D perhaps matching TRBD1 (5 bases). This receptor was identified in a human donor with melanoma. The sequencing input was cells from a culture (not recorded whether cultured in vitro). The CDR3 region is CASSPRDRYQPQHF. The CDR3 bases are TGTGCCAGCAGTCCCCGCGACAGATATCAGCCCCAGCATTTT.